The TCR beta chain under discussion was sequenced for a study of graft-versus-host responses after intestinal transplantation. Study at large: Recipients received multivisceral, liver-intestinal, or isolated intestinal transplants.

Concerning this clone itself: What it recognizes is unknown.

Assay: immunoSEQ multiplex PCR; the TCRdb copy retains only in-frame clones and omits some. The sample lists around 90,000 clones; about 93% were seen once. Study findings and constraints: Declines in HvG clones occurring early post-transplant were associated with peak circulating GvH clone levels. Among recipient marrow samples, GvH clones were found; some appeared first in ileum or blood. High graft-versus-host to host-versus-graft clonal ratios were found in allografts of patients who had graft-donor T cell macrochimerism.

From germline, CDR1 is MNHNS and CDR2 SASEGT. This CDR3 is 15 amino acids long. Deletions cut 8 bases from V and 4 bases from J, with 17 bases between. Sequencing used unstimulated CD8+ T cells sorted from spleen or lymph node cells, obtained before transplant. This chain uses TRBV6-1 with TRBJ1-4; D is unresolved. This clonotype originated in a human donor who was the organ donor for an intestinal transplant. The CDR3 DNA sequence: TGTGCCAGCGGCGGAAGTCCGTCGGGTAATGAAAAACTGTTTTTT. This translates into CASGGSPSGNEKLFF.